This T cell receptor beta chain derives from a study of radiation and T cells in renal cell carcinoma. Study-wide results and caveats: From baseline, blood top tumor clonotypes peaked at 2 weeks post-radiation.

Of note for this clone: The antigen remains unidentified.

The CDR3 is made up of 16 amino acids. V gave up 3 bases and J gave up 6 bases; unmatched junction bases: 12. Germline V gives CDR1 LNHDA, CDR2 SQIVND (reference sequence). Time point specified: blood 2 weeks post-SBRT. Noted treatment: 15 Gy SBRT to primary tumor, nephrectomy 4 weeks later. This renal cell carcinoma was of the clear cell type. Measured with immunoSEQ multiplex PCR; TCRdb has only the in-frame clones, and not every one. Among tens of thousands of clones, 65% to 90% were seen once, and the ten largest hold 20% to 25%. This TCR was sampled from a woman in her 50s with renal cell carcinoma. Sequencing used blood, obtained from a patient whose treatment included radiotherapy and nephrectomy. V usage is TRBV19 and J usage is TRBJ1-1; 8 nucleotides align to TRBD1. CDR3: CASSMASDRGWAEAFF. CDR3 DNA: TGTGCCAGTAGTATGGCTTCTGACAGGGGATGGGCTGAAGCTTTCTTT.